What follows are 11 T cell receptor beta chains derived from one specimen sequenced in a study of blood T cells in healthy people across ages. A J-beta primer mix and a sample-barcoded 5' primer were used in a second PCR of about 7 to 12 cycles. MiXCR was run by TCRdb on the 5' RACE reads, yielding one entry per CDR3 protein. This sample has a few hundred thousand distinct CDR3 sequences, with 25% to 35% found just once. The sample was also linked to a second study, of T cells of mothers and their children.

Input material: blood. The source is a boy aged 2 to 9 in good health.

This clonotype occurred a few times. The genes are TRBV29-1 and TRBJ1-1; 9 bases align to TRBD1. Trimming removed 7 bases from V and 6 bases from J; junction bases left unmatched: 9. This CDR3 is 13 amino acids long. Germline CDR1 is SQVTM and CDR2 is ANQGSEA. The CDR3 nucleotides read TGCAGCGCCCCGGACAGGGGTAACGCTGAAGCTTTCTTT. This gives the protein CSAPDRGNAEAFF.

This clonotype was detected once. V usage is TRBV9 and J usage is TRBJ2-1; no firm D call. This CDR3 is 11 amino acids long. Germline V gene sequence: CDR1 SGDLS, CDR2 YYNGEE. Trimming removed 4 bases from V and 9 bases from J, with 8 bases in between. The CDR3 protein is CASSKNTEQFF. The CDR3 DNA reads TGTGCCAGCAGCAAAAACACTGAGCAGTTCTTC.

J is TRBJ1-2 and V is TRBV29-1; 7 positions match TRBD1. Trimming at V came to 6 bases and at J to 4 bases, leaving 5 bases not matched to a gene. The germline CDR1 and CDR2 sequences are SQVTM and ANQGSEA. The CDR3 consists of 12 residues. CDR3 protein: CSVGGQSYGYTF. As DNA, the CDR3 is TGCAGCGTGGGGGGACAGAGCTATGGCTACACCTTC.

In this sample, this clonotype turned up many times. The genes are TRBV7-9 and TRBJ1-2; D gene unclear. The CDR3 is 13 residues long. Germline V lookup: CDR1 SEHNR, CDR2 FQNEAQ (reference sequence). The V end lost 5 bases, the J end lost 3 bases, and 10 bases lay between the germline ends. The CDR3 protein is CASSPSGDYGYTF. The CDR3 DNA is TGTGCCAGCAGCCCATCCGGGGACTATGGCTACACCTTC.

The rearrangement links TRBV29-1 to TRBJ2-5; 7 positions agree with TRBD1. The length of the CDR3 is 13 residues. V lost 4 bases and J lost 5; bases outside the gene matches: 7. In germline, CDR1 is SQVTM, CDR2 ANQGSEA. CDR3 nucleotide sequence: TGCAGCGTTGCCCCGGACAGGAGTGAGACCCAGTACTTC. This translates into CSVAPDRSETQYF.

The chain recombines TRBV9 with TRBJ2-5; D not certain. Germline loops: CDR1 SGDLS, CDR2 YYNGEE. The CDR3 has 15 residues. Trimming left V 2 bases short and J 5 bases short, with 16 bases between. CDR3 in amino acids: CASSVQTSSGETQYF. The CDR3 DNA follows: TGTGCCAGCAGCGTCCAGACATCTTCCGGGGAGACCCAGTACTTC.

This clonotype appeared once. V and J are TRBV6-6 and TRBJ2-4; D is uncertain. Trimming removed 2 bases from V and 0 bases from J, with 11 bases in between. Germline CDR1 and CDR2: MNHNY and SVGAGI (reference sequence). CDR3 size: 16 residues. The CDR3 protein is CASSYRDFLAKNIQYF. The CDR3 region has the DNA TGTGCCAGCAGTTACAGGGATTTCCTAGCCAAAAACATTCAGTACTTC.

This clonotype was detected only once. The chain is built from TRBV19 and TRBJ1-1; 7 bases align to TRBD1. The CDR3 has 13 residues. Trimming took 6 bases from V and 4 from J; bases not matched to a gene: 5. Germline-derived CDR1 and CDR2 are LNHDA and SQIVND (reference sequence). Here the CDR3 reads CASSRGISTEAFF. For the CDR3, the DNA is TGTGCCAGTAGCAGGGGGATAAGCACTGAAGCTTTCTTT.

The chain has TRBV5-1 and TRBJ1-2; a possible D gene is TRBD1 (6 bases). Germline CDR1 is SGHRS and CDR2 is YFSETQ. The ends were cut back, 4 bases at V and 6 bases at J, with 13 bases in the middle. This CDR3 comprises 13 residues. The chain's CDR3 is CASSPRGGDGYTF. CDR3 nucleotides: TGCGCCAGCAGCCCCAGGGGAGGAGATGGCTACACCTTC.

In its sample, this clonotype was seen once. V usage is TRBV10-3 and J usage is TRBJ2-3; the match to TRBD2 covers 7 bases. This CDR3 comprises 12 residues. V shed 10 bases, J shed 4 bases, and the junction held 5 bases outside the gene matches. Germline V lookup: CDR1 ENHRY, CDR2 SYGVKD. The CDR3 nucleotides are TGTGCCAGCGGCGGGAGTCCAGATACGCAGTATTTT. Translation gives CASGGSPDTQYF.

This chain connects TRBV7-2 to TRBJ2-3, with D maybe TRBD1 (6 bases). Trimming cost V 5 bases and J 12 bases, with 12 bases left between them. The germline gives CDR1 SGHTA, CDR2 FQGNSA. The CDR3 runs 11 residues. The CDR3 reads CASSPDRSQYF. CDR3 nucleotides: TGTGCCAGCAGCCCCGACAGGTCCCAGTATTTT.